These 5 T cell receptor beta chains share one sample of origin, sequenced in a study of Ad26.COV2.S vaccination and SARS-CoV-2 variants. Only in-frame clones appear in the TCRdb table, and some are missing; sequencing was by immunoSEQ multiplex PCR. The sample has about 220,000 clones, approximately 87% seen once. As to treatment: some 19 received Ad26.COV2.S at low or high dose, single or two shots; roughly 5 received placebo; per-sample allocation not given. Specimens were obtained on day 63 following the first vaccine or placebo injection. Source: peripheral blood, taken in a trial of Ad26.COV2.S vaccine versus placebo. These receptors were collected from a person aged 18 to 59 who received the Ad26.COV2.S COVID-19 vaccine or a placebo.

CDR3: CASSPRSVSTDTQYF. CDR3 coding DNA: TGTGCCAGCAGCCCCAGGTCCGTAAGCACAGATACGCAGTATTTT. The chain links TRBV25-1 to TRBJ2-3; D is undetermined. The V end lost 6 bases, the J end lost 0 bases, and 13 bases lay between the germline ends. In germline, CDR1 is MGHDK, CDR2 SYGVNS. The CDR3 consists of 15 residues.

The chain joins TRBV7-2 to TRBJ2-7; 7 bases are a match to TRBD1. CDR3 length equals 14 residues. J lost 5 bases, V lost 2 bases, and 6 bases had no gene match. The V gene's germline CDR1 is SGHTA and CDR2 FQGNSA. CDR3 protein: CASSLNRGIDEQYF. In DNA form, the CDR3 reads TGTGCCAGCAGCTTAAACAGGGGTATAGACGAGCAGTACTTC.

This chain links TRBV19 with TRBJ2-7, with D perhaps matching TRBD1 or TRBD2 (5 bases each). CDR3 length: 14 amino acids. Trimming left V 2 bases short and J 2 bases short, with 10 bases between. Germline V gene data show CDR1 as LNHDA and CDR2 as SQIVND (reference sequence). The CDR3 nucleotides read TGTGCCAGTAGTATACGAGAGGGACCCTACGAGCAGTACTTC. Translation: CASSIREGPYEQYF.

J is TRBJ1-5 and V is TRBV19; D remains ambiguous. Germline-derived CDR1 and CDR2 are LNHDA and SQIVND (reference sequence). Trimming removed 7 bases at V and 0 bases at J, with 10 bases between. There are 14 residues in the CDR3. The CDR3 region has the DNA TGTGCCAGTAATGACGAGGTTAGCAATCAGCCCCAGCATTTT. Protein product: CASNDEVSNQPQHF.

The genes are TRBV10-2 and TRBJ1-3; TRBD1 agrees at 7 bases. The germline gives CDR1 WSHSY, CDR2 SAAADI. Trimming removed 2 bases from V and 0 bases from J; junction bases left unmatched: 4. CDR3 size: 16 residues. The CDR3 is CASSEDRALSGNTIYF. As DNA, the CDR3 is TGCGCCAGCAGTGAGGACAGGGCCCTCTCTGGAAACACCATATATTTT.